These 15 T cell receptor beta chains share one sample of origin, sequenced in a study of T cell repertoires in cytomegalovirus infection. TCRdb used MiXCR to reprocess the reads, holding one entry per CDR3 protein. There are 450,000 to 650,000 distinct CDR3 sequences in the sample; about 26% occur only once, and about 13% lies in the top ten. The sequenced sample was PBMCs. The origin of the receptors is a human donor in good health (CMV status not recorded). Some clones in this sample may be carry-over from other donors' samples.

This clonotype has more than one count but fewer than ten. The chain recombines TRBV10-3 with TRBJ1-6; 12 positions agree with TRBD1. Germline assignment: CDR1 ENHRY and CDR2 SYGVKD. Germline trimming cut 6 bases from V and 7 bases from J; bases unmatched to any gene: 4. The CDR3 totals 15 residues. CDR3 loop: CAIRGQGARNSPLHF. CDR3 sequence (DNA): TGTGCCATCAGGGGACAGGGGGCTCGGAATTCACCCCTCCACTTT.

This clonotype was counted a single time. V usage is TRBV5-3 and J usage is TRBJ2-1; 8 bases match TRBD1. TRBV5-3 belongs to the ORF category, with a function that is uncertain. V lost 8 bases to trimming and J lost 7 bases; unmatched junction nucleotides: 17. The CDR3 length is 16 residues. Written as DNA, the CDR3 is TGTGCCAGCAGCCCAGGTGGGACAGGTCCTCAAAATGAGCAGTTCTTC. It specifies CASSPGGTGPQNEQFF.

V is TRBV28 and J is TRBJ2-7; 9 nucleotides align to TRBD1. Trimming removed 5 bases from V and 0 bases from J; junction bases left unmatched: 5. The CDR3 totals 15 residues. The germline CDR1 and CDR2 sequences are MDHEN and SYDVKM. The CDR3 DNA sequence: TGTGCCAGCAGTCCACCGGGACAGGGCTCCTACGAGCAGTACTTC. Translated: CASSPPGQGSYEQYF.

This clonotype was found a few times. V is TRBV7-6 and J is TRBJ1-1; TRBD1 might be the D (5 bases). Germline CDR1 is SGHVS and CDR2 is FNYEAQ. V dropped 5 bases and J dropped 1 base, with 14 bases sitting between them. The CDR3 contains 15 residues. The CDR3 DNA sequence: TGTGCCAGCAGCCTCAGGGCTACCCCGAACACTGAAGCTTTCTTT. Amino acid sequence: CASSLRATPNTEAFF.

This clonotype occurred a few times. This chain uses TRBV19 with TRBJ2-1; TRBD1 or TRBD2 may be the D gene (6 bases each). Germline CDR1 reads LNHDA; CDR2 reads SQIVND (reference sequence). The ends were cut back, 6 bases at V and 2 bases at J, with 20 bases in the middle. This CDR3 region has 17 residues. The CDR3 DNA is TGTGCCAGTAGCACAATTACTCCGGGGGCAGCCTACAATGAGCAGTTCTTC. Translated: CASSTITPGAAYNEQFF.

This clonotype was counted a few times. A junction boundary mismatches the germline segment, possibly from a read error. V gene TRBV19 combines with J gene TRBJ1-5, with a tentative D call TRBD1 (5 bases). The CDR3 contains 15 residues. From germline, CDR1 is LNHDA and CDR2 SQIVND (reference sequence). This chain's CDR3 is CASGTIMGSNQPQHF. CDR3 coding DNA: TGCGCCTCCGGGACTATAATGGGCAGCAATCAGCCCCAGCATTTT.

In this sample, this clonotype turned up a few times. The chain combines TRBV5-1 with TRBJ2-2; D is perhaps TRBD2 (5 bases). The length of the CDR3 is 14 residues. The germline V and J ends were trimmed by 7 bases and 1 base, with 11 bases remaining between them. The germline V gene encodes CDR1 SGHRS and CDR2 YFSETQ. The CDR3 DNA follows: TGCGCCAGCGCGGGTTCAGGGAACACCGGGGAGCTGTTTTTT. Translated: CASAGSGNTGELFF.

J is TRBJ2-6 and V is TRBV4-3; D not resolved. V gave up 1 base and J gave up 0 bases, with 10 bases separating them. This CDR3 spans 17 amino acids. Germline CDR1 reads LGHNA; CDR2 reads YSLEER. The CDR3, as DNA: TGCGCCAGCAGCCAAGCCCGACGGCTCTCTGGGGCCAACGTCCTGACTTTC. This gives the protein CASSQARRLSGANVLTF.

Only a few counts were recorded for this clonotype. This chain joins TRBV20-1 and TRBJ1-5, with 7 bases matching TRBD1. The CDR3 extends over 12 amino acids. Germline trimming cut 5 bases from V and 5 bases from J; bases unmatched to any gene: 3. Germline-derived CDR1 and CDR2 are DFQATT and SNEGSKA (reference sequence). The CDR3 loop is CSADRADQPQHF. The CDR3 DNA reads TGCAGTGCTGACAGGGCGGATCAGCCCCAGCATTTT.

Only a few counts were recorded for this clonotype. This chain links TRBV14 with TRBJ2-7, with 9 nucleotides matching TRBD2. CDR3 length: 16 amino acids. V lost 3 bases to trimming and J lost 2 bases; unmatched junction nucleotides: 8. Germline loops: CDR1 SGHDN, CDR2 FVKESK. The CDR3 here is CASSQKTSGYAYEQYF. The CDR3 coding sequence is TGTGCCAGCAGCCAGAAGACTAGCGGTTATGCCTACGAGCAGTACTTC.

V gene TRBV28 combines with J gene TRBJ2-5; 7 nucleotides align to TRBD1. This CDR3 contains 13 residues. Germline V gene data show CDR1 as MDHEN and CDR2 as SYDVKM. J was trimmed by 1 base and V by 7 bases; bases with no gene match: 3. The CDR3 is CASIPGGQETQYF. The CDR3 nucleotides read TGTGCCAGCATTCCAGGGGGCCAAGAGACCCAGTACTTC.

This clonotype has only a few counts. The J gene is TRBJ2-3, the V gene TRBV6-1, with TRBD2 identical over 14 bases. The trim removed 6 bases at V and 4 bases at J, leaving 9 bases unmatched. The CDR3 runs to 17 residues. The germline gives CDR1 MNHNS, CDR2 SASEGT. CDR3 residues: CASSSPTSGRAADTQYF. CDR3 bases: TGTGCCAGCAGCTCACCGACTAGCGGGAGGGCGGCAGATACGCAGTATTTT.

This clonotype was seen many times. This sequence joins TRBV7-6 and TRBJ2-2, with TRBD2 matching over 12 bases. Trimming at V came to 3 bases and at J to 0 bases, leaving 8 bases not matched to a gene. CDR3 size: 19 residues. Germline lookup yields CDR1 SGHVS and CDR2 FNYEAQ. The CDR3 loop reads CASSFRTSGNDPNTGELFF. The CDR3 region has the DNA TGTGCCAGCAGCTTTAGGACTAGCGGGAACGATCCGAACACCGGGGAGCTGTTTTTT.

The chain is built from TRBV24-1 and TRBJ2-7, with D possibly being TRBD1 or TRBD2 (5 bases each). V lost 2 bases and J lost 5, with 18 bases in between. Per the germline V gene, CDR1 is KGHDR and CDR2 is SFDVKD. The CDR3 is 16 residues long. The chain's CDR3 is CATSDSTGTRVNEQYF. The CDR3 nucleotides are TGTGCCACCAGTGATTCGACCGGGACCCGGGTGAACGAGCAGTACTTC.

This clonotype was counted ten times or more. This chain joins TRBV4-3 and TRBJ2-2; TRBD2 aligns across 8 bases. The germline V gene has CDR1 LGHNA and CDR2 YSLEER. With 0 bases clipped from V and 4 bases from J, the junction kept 13 bases outside the gene matches. CDR3 length: 19 amino acids. CDR3 in DNA: TGCGCCAGCAGCCAAGATAAGGTGCGCCAGCGGGAGAGCACCGGGGAGCTGTTTTTT. Translation gives CASSQDKVRQRESTGELFF.